This TCR beta chain was documented in a study of Ad26.COV2.S vaccination and SARS-CoV-2 variants. This CDR3 has 14 amino acids. Germline CDR1 MNHEY, CDR2 SVGAGI. Germline trimming cut 8 bases from V and 6 bases from J; bases unmatched to any gene: 1. The treatment is: roughly 19 received Ad26.COV2.S at low or high dose, single or two shots; roughly 5 received placebo; per-sample allocation not given. Material that was analyzed had been drawn on day 63 after the first vaccine or placebo injection. Its platform was an Ad26 vector, and its expressed antigen was Wuhan-strain SARS-CoV-2 spike. Sequenced by immunoSEQ multiplex PCR; TCRdb stores in-frame clones only, minus some. The data hold a few hundred thousand clones, with roughly 90% observed a single time.

This TCR came from a person aged 18-65 years who received the Ad26.COV2.S COVID-19 vaccine or a placebo. The sequencing here drew on peripheral blood, taken in a trial of Ad26.COV2.S vaccine versus placebo. The chain carries TRBV6-5 and TRBJ2-2; 15 bases agree with TRBD2. CDR3 DNA: TGTGCCAGCCGGACTAGCGGGGGGGCCGGGGAGCTGTTTTTT. Translating gives CASRTSGGAGELFF.